Each of the 11 T cell receptor beta chains below was sequenced from the same sample in a study of OX40 agonist ivuxolimab in advanced cancers. Sequenced by immunoSEQ multiplex PCR; TCRdb stores in-frame clones only, minus some. The sample records approximately 65,000 clones, around nine tenths being singletons. Sequencing used CD4+ or CD8+ T cells sorted from blood, obtained in a trial of the OX40 agonist ivuxolimab. The receptors stem from an adult with an advanced solid tumor such as melanoma, head and neck, liver or kidney cancer.

The CDR3 DNA reads as TGTGCCAGCAGTTACCAGCCTAGCAATCAGCCCCAGCATTTT. Translation: CASSYQPSNQPQHF. V and J are TRBV6-5 and TRBJ1-5; no definite D call. Germline values: CDR1 MNHEY, CDR2 SVGAGI. CDR3 size: 14 residues. The V end was cut by 2 bases, the J end by 0 bases, with 5 bases between.

V is TRBV12-5 and J is TRBJ2-2, with D maybe TRBD2 (6 bases). Trimming cost V 6 bases and J 6 bases, with 11 bases left between them. Germline V gene sequence: CDR1 LGHNT, CDR2 FRNRAP. CDR3 length equals 13 residues. The CDR3 DNA sequence: TGTGCTAGTGGAGGCAGGAGGGCCGGGGAGCTGTTTTTT. Its protein is CASGGRRAGELFF.

The J gene is TRBJ1-1, the V gene TRBV4-2; 9 nucleotides agree with TRBD1. After removal of 3 bases from V and 1 base from J, the junction contained 3 bases not matched to a gene. Germline-derived CDR1 and CDR2 are LGHNA and YNFKEQ. CDR3 length: 15 residues. The CDR3 reads CASSQDRGKNTEAFF. CDR3 DNA: TGTGCCAGCAGCCAGGACAGGGGAAAGAACACTGAAGCTTTCTTT.

This chain links TRBV5-8 with TRBJ2-7; TRBD1 might be the D (5 bases). The V gene lost 1 base and the J gene lost 1 base, with 12 bases spanning the gap. CDR3 length: 15 residues. Germline V lookup: CDR1 SGHTS, CDR2 YDEGEE. This CDR3 is CASSLRQGRSYEQYF. The CDR3 coding sequence is TGTGCCAGCAGCTTGAGGCAGGGAAGGTCCTACGAGCAGTACTTC.

This chain connects TRBV5-1 to TRBJ1-2, with 9 positions matching TRBD1. Trimming at V came to 4 bases and at J to 10 bases, leaving 8 bases not matched to a gene. The germline V gene encodes CDR1 SGHRS and CDR2 YFSETQ. The CDR3 spans 13 residues. The CDR3 sequence: CASSDTGQGDYTF. CDR3 nucleotides: TGCGCCAGCAGCGACACGGGACAGGGAGACTACACCTTC.

The chain joins TRBV5-5 to TRBJ2-7; 7 bases are a match to TRBD1. Per the germline V gene, CDR1 is SGHKS and CDR2 is YYEKEE (reference sequence). The J segment lost 3 bases and the V segment lost 4 bases, leaving 13 bases of the junction unmatched. The CDR3 totals 16 residues. The chain's CDR3 is CASSPRGTQFSYEQYF. As DNA, the CDR3 is TGTGCCAGCAGCCCCAGGGGGACGCAGTTTAGCTACGAGCAGTACTTC.

The chain carries TRBV11-3 and TRBJ1-3; D remains ambiguous. The germline CDR1 and CDR2 sequences are SGHNT and YENEEA. Trimming took 3 bases from V and 4 from J, leaving 7 bases between them. This CDR3 has 13 residues. CDR3 residues: CASSLDLGNTIYF. The DNA for the CDR3 is TGTGCCAGCAGCTTGGACCTCGGAAACACCATATATTTT.

The V and J genes are TRBV25-1 and TRBJ1-5; 9 nucleotides line up with TRBD1. The V gene's germline CDR1 is MGHDK and CDR2 SYGVNS. V was clipped by 6 bases and J by 4 bases; unmatched bases: 1. The CDR3 consists of 13 residues. The DNA for the CDR3 is TGTGCCAGCAGGGGACAGGGTAATCAGCCCCAGCATTTT. Translation gives CASRGQGNQPQHF.

The chain joins TRBV4-1 to TRBJ2-3; D call uncertain. The CDR3 is 12 amino acids. In germline, CDR1 is MGHRA, CDR2 YSYEKL. The V and J ends lost 0 bases and 3 bases respectively, with 1 base between them. CDR3 nucleotide sequence: TGCGCCAGCAGCCAAGAAACAGATACGCAGTATTTT. It translates to CASSQETDTQYF.

Of note for this clone: At one of its ends the junction is not consistent with the germline gene, which may arise from a read error. The chain uses TRBV6-1 and TRBJ2-1; 7 positions match TRBD1. CDR3 length: 17 amino acids. From germline, CDR1 is MNHNS and CDR2 SASEGT. CDR3 loop: CASSKARGREVYNEQFF. The CDR3 nucleotides are TGTGCCAGCAGTAAAGCCAGGGGGAGAGAGGTCTACAATGAGCAGTTCTTC.

This clone showed up just a few times. The chain uses TRBV9 and TRBJ2-1; TRBD1 or TRBD2 may be the D gene (5 bases each). V was clipped by 0 bases and J by 3 bases, with 10 bases between them. Per the germline V gene, CDR1 is SGDLS and CDR2 is YYNGEE. This CDR3 has 15 amino acids. The CDR3, as DNA: TGTGCCAGCAGCGTAGCCGTGGGGGACTACAATGAGCAGTTCTTC. Its translation: CASSVAVGDYNEQFF.